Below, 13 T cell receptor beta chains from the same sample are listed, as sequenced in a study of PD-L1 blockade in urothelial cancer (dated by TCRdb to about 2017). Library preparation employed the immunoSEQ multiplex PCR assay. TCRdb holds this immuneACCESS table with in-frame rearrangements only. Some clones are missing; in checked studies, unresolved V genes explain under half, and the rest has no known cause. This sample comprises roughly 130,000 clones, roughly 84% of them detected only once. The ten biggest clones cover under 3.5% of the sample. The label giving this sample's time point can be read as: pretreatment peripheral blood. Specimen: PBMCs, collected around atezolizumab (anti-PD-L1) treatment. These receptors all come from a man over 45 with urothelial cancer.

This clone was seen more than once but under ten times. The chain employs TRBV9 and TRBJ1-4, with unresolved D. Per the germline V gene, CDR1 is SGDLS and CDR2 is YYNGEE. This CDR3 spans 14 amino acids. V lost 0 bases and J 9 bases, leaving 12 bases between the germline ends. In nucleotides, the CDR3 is TGTGCCAGCAGCGTAGAGCAGGAGGCTCAAAAACTGTTTTTT. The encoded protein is CASSVEQEAQKLFF. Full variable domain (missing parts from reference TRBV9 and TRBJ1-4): DSGVTQTPKHLITATGQRVTLRCSPRSGDLSVYWYQQSLDQGLQFLIQYYNGEERAKGNILERFSAQQFPDLHSELNLSSLELGDSALYFCASSVEQEAQKLFFGSGTQLSVL.

The DNA for the CDR3 is TGTGCCAGCAGTTTTTGGGGGACTAGCGGGTCCTACGAGCAGTACTTC. This sequence encodes CASSFWGTSGSYEQYF. The rearrangement links TRBV28 to TRBJ2-7; TRBD2 matches 12 bases. This CDR3 contains 16 residues. After removal of 3 bases from V and 1 base from J, the junction contained 4 bases not matched to a gene. Germline CDR1 MDHEN, CDR2 SYDVKM.

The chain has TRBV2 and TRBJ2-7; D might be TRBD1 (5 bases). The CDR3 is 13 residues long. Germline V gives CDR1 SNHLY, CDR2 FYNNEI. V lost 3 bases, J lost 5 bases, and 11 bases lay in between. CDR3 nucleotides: TGTGCCAGCAGTGAGCAGGGCATCCACGAGCAGTACTTC. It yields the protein CASSEQGIHEQYF.

CDR3 amino acids: CASSPARTRDEQYF. The CDR3 DNA follows: TGTGCCAGCAGCCCGGCCCGGACTAGGGACGAGCAGTACTTC. The genes are TRBV9 and TRBJ2-7; 7 nucleotides agree with TRBD2. Trimming at V came to 4 bases and at J to 5 bases, leaving 9 bases not matched to a gene. Germline CDR1 is SGDLS and CDR2 is YYNGEE. The CDR3 consists of 14 residues. The full variable domain, rest sourced from reference TRBV9 and TRBJ2-7, is DSGVTQTPKHLITATGQRVTLRCSPRSGDLSVYWYQQSLDQGLQFLIQYYNGEERAKGNILERFSAQQFPDLHSELNLSSLELGDSALYFCASSPARTRDEQYFGPGTRLTVT.

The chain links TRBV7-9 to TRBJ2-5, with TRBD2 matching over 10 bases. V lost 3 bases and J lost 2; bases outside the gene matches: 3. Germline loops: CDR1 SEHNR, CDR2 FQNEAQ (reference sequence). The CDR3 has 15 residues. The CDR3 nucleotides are TGTGCCAGCAGCTTTTCGACTAGCGGGCAAGAGACCCAGTACTTC. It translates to CASSFSTSGQETQYF.

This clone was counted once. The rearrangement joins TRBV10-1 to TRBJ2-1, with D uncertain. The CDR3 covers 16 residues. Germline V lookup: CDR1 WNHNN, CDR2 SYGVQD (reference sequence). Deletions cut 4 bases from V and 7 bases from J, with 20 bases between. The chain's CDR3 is CASSVKRVTPYNEQFF. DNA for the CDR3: TGCGCCAGCAGTGTTAAAAGAGTTACGCCATATAATGAGCAGTTCTTC.

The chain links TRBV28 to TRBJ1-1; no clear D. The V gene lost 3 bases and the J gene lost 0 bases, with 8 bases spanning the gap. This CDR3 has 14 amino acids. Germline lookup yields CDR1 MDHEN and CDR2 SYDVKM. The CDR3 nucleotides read TGTGCCAGCAGTTTGCGCCCCATGAACACTGAAGCTTTCTTT. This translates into CASSLRPMNTEAFF.

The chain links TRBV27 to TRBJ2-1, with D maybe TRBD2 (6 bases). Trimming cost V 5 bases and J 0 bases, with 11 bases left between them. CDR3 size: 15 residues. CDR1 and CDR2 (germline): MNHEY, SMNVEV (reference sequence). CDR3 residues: CASSASVSSYNEQFF. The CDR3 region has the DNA TGTGCCAGCAGTGCTAGCGTTAGCTCCTACAATGAGCAGTTCTTC.

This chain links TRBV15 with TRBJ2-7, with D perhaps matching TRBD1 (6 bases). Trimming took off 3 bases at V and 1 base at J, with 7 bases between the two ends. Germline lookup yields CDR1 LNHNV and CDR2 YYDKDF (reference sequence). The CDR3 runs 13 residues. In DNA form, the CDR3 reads TGTGCCACCAGCAGTACAGGGTCCTACGAGCAGTACTTC. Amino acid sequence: CATSSTGSYEQYF.

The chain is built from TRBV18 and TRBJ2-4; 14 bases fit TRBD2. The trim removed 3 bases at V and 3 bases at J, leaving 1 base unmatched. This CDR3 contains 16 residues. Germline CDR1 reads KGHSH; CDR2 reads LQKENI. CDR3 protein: CASSPGLAGDKNIQYF. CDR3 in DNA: TGTGCCAGCTCACCGGGACTAGCGGGAGACAAAAACATTCAGTACTTC.

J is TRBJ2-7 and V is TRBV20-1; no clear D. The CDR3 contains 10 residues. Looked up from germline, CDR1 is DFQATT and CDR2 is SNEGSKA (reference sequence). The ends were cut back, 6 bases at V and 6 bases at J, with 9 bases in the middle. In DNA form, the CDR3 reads TGCAGTGCCGGTTGGAGCGAGCAGTACTTC. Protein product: CSAGWSEQYF.

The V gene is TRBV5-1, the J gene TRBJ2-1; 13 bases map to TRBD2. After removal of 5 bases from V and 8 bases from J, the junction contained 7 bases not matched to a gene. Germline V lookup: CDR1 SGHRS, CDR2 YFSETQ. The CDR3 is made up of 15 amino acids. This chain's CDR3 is CASSLGTSGTYEQFF. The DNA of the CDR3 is TGCGCCAGCAGTCTTGGGACTAGCGGGACCTATGAGCAGTTCTTC.

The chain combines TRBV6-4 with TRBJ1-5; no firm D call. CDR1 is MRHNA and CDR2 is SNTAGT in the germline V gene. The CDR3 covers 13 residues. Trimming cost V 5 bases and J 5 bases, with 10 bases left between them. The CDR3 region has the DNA TGTGCCAGCAGTCCCTCGGGTGATCAGCCCCAGCATTTT. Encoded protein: CASSPSGDQPQHF.